This T cell receptor beta chain was documented in a study of CD8 T cells in ankylosing spondylitis. A note on this clonotype: The antigen remains unidentified.

TCRdb recomputed calls from the 5' RACE reads with MiXCR, one row per CDR3 protein. The table shows about 500,000 distinct CDR3 sequences, with about an eighth occurring only once. The junction had 10 bases not matched to a gene; V was cut back by 3 bases and J by 8 bases. This CDR3 contains 14 residues. CDR1 is DFQATT, CDR2 SNEGSKA, per germline (reference sequence). Overall study findings and caveats: Typical of ankylosing spondylitis blood, it appeared, was a TCR beta motif of under 10 highly homologous variants. Matched synovial fluid from ankylosing spondylitis patients was reported to be enriched for disease-linked clones.

The clonotype comes from a male donor with ankylosing spondylitis. This sequence joins TRBV20-1 and TRBJ2-1; TRBD2 matches 7 bases. The sample comprised blood, either unsorted or a sorted T cell fraction (not recorded which). The CDR3 DNA reads as TGCAGTGCTAGGCCTGGGGGGACTATCGATGAGCAGTTCTTC. Amino acid sequence: CSARPGGTIDEQFF.